The rows below give T cell receptor beta chains drawn from one sample of a study of Graves' ophthalmopathy and Graves' hyperthyroidism. Each CDR3 protein gets one entry after TCRdb re-called the multiplex PCR reads with MiXCR. The sample includes a few hundred thousand distinct CDR3 sequences, approximately 35% of them seen just once. Sequenced input: peripheral blood or thyroid tissue (not recorded which). The source is an adult man with Graves' hyperthyroidism. The CDR3 runs from the conserved cysteine through the conserved F or W. A D gene is named only where the DNA matches it firmly. Where a row states a size, it is once, few, many or the class of an expanded clone; other rows omit it.

CDR3 length,D gene,clone size,V gene,J gene,CDR3 protein,CDR3 DNA
14,NA,many,TRBV13,TRBJ2-5,CASSSPSEQETQYF,TGTGCCAGCAGCTCCCCTAGCGAACAAGAGACCCAGTACTTC
13,TRBD1,many,TRBV29-1,TRBJ2-1,CSVDTLGDRGQFF,TGCAGCGTTGACACGCTAGGGGACAGGGGACAGTTCTTC
15,TRBD1,NA,TRBV10-3,TRBJ2-7,CASRHTGTGGYEQYF,TGTGCCAGCAGACATACCGGGACAGGGGGATACGAGCAGTACTTC
15,NA,many,TRBV19,TRBJ1-5,CASSIGRAENQPQHF,TGTGCCAGTAGTATCGGCAGGGCTGAAAATCAGCCCCAGCATTTT
15,TRBD1,NA,TRBV15,TRBJ1-3,CATSIQGAPGNTIYF,TGTGCCACCAGCATACAGGGGGCGCCTGGAAACACCATATATTTT
11,NA,many,TRBV9,TRBJ2-7,CASARGGEQYF,TGTGCCAGCGCTAGGGGTGGCGAGCAGTACTTC
16,TRBD1,many,TRBV6-5,TRBJ1-2,CASSYRPGQGRYGYTF,TGTGCCAGCAGTTACCGACCCGGACAGGGACGGTATGGCTACACCTTC
14,NA,many,TRBV29-1,TRBJ2-7,CSVEAPNGGYEQYF,TGCAGCGTTGAAGCCCCGAACGGCGGATACGAGCAGTACTTC
15,NA,few,TRBV4-3,TRBJ2-7,CASSPSWTGVGEQYF,TGCGCCAGCAGCCCGTCGTGGACGGGGGTGGGTGAGCAGTACTTC
14,NA,NA,TRBV29-1,TRBJ1-2,CSVEDPTGRSGYTF,TGCAGCGTTGAAGATCCTACAGGGCGGAGCGGCTACACCTTC
13,NA,many,TRBV6-5,TRBJ1-2,CATRTVINYGYTF,TGTGCCACCCGAACGGTCATTAACTATGGCTACACCTTC
12,NA,NA,TRBV29-1,TRBJ2-2,CSVEGDGGELFF,TGCAGCGTTGAAGGGGACGGCGGGGAGCTGTTTTTT
14,NA,once,TRBV9,TRBJ2-5,CASNPGLAGETQYF,TGTGCCAGCAACCCGGGGCTAGCCGGAGAGACCCAGTACTTC
15,NA,NA,TRBV9,TRBJ2-5,CASSGGHERQETQYF,TGTGCCAGCAGCGGGGGACATGAAAGGCAAGAGACCCAGTACTTC
14,NA,few,TRBV19,TRBJ1-1,CASRRDRTNTEAFF,TGTGCCAGTAGACGCGACAGGACGAACACTGAAGCTTTCTTT
14,TRBD2,many,TRBV29-1,TRBJ2-5,CSVETSGSQETQYF,TGCAGCGTTGAAACTAGCGGGAGCCAAGAGACCCAGTACTTC
14,TRBD2,NA,TRBV29-1,TRBJ2-1,CSVGQAGIINEQFF,TGCAGCGTTGGGCAAGCGGGGATCATCAATGAGCAGTTCTTC
13,NA,many,TRBV27,TRBJ2-7,CASSHGRNYEQYF,TGTGCCAGCAGCCATGGACGGAACTACGAGCAGTACTTC
16,NA,few,TRBV7-2,TRBJ2-7,CASSLSSSVNSYEQYF,TGTGCCAGCAGCTTATCTTCTAGCGTAAACTCCTACGAGCAGTACTTC
13,NA,many,TRBV20-1,TRBJ1-2,CSARVTRARGYTF,TGCAGTGCTAGAGTTACCAGGGCGCGTGGCTACACCTTC
8,NA,NA,TRBV20-1,TRBJ2-7,CSAREQYF,TGCAGTGCTAGAGAGCAGTACTTC
14,NA,many,TRBV5-6,TRBJ2-5,CASSSGRGRETQYF,TGTGCCAGCAGCAGTGGACGGGGGCGGGAGACCCAGTACTTC
11,NA,NA,TRBV20-1,TRBJ2-7,CSAPGFYGQYF,TGCAGTGCACCGGGCTTCTACGGGCAGTACTTC
15,NA,NA,TRBV24-1,TRBJ2-7,CATSDSDATDYEQYF,TGTGCCACCAGTGATTCCGATGCTACCGACTACGAGCAGTACTTC
11,NA,NA,TRBV29-1,TRBJ1-2,CSLVGNYGYTF,TGCAGCTTAGTCGGAAACTATGGCTACACCTTC
15,NA,NA,TRBV7-9,TRBJ1-2,CASSSADRGGQGYTF,TGTGCCAGCAGCTCGGCCGATCGGGGGGGGCAGGGCTACACCTTC
14,TRBD2,NA,TRBV10-3,TRBJ2-7,CAISEGLAGAQQYF,TGTGCCATCAGTGAGGGACTAGCGGGGGCCCAGCAGTACTTC
14,NA,few,TRBV12-3/TRBV12-4,TRBJ1-1,CASSPGVVGAEAFF,TGTGCCAGCTCACCGGGTGTGGTCGGGGCTGAAGCTTTCTTT
14,NA,many,TRBV7-9,TRBJ1-1,CASRKGLGNTEAFF,TGTGCCAGCAGGAAAGGGCTCGGGAACACTGAAGCTTTCTTT
13,NA,many,TRBV20-1,TRBJ2-5,CSARRQGRETQYF,TGCAGTGCCCGACGACAAGGCCGAGAGACCCAGTACTTC
12,NA,many,TRBV2,TRBJ1-5,CASRNSNQPQHF,TGTGCCAGCAGGAATAGCAATCAGCCCCAGCATTTT
15,NA,many,TRBV20-1,TRBJ2-7,CSARGDGVYLYEQYF,TGCAGTGCTAGAGGGGATGGGGTCTATCTTTACGAGCAGTACTTC
14,NA,NA,TRBV10-1,TRBJ2-7,CASSEVAGQDEQYF,TGCGCCAGCAGTGAGGTGGCAGGGCAGGACGAGCAGTACTTC
13,NA,NA,TRBV7-2,TRBJ1-1,CASSLWGQGRAFF,TGTGCCAGCAGCTTATGGGGGCAGGGGAGAGCTTTCTTT
13,NA,many,TRBV10-3,TRBJ1-5,CAISRGSNQPQHF,TGTGCCATCAGCCGGGGTTCCAATCAGCCCCAGCATTTT
14,NA,once,TRBV9,TRBJ1-2,CASSRETRGEGYTF,TGTGCCAGCAGCCGAGAGACCAGGGGTGAGGGCTACACCTTC
15,TRBD1,NA,TRBV29-1,TRBJ1-1,CSVDGWTGVNTEAFF,TGCAGCGTTGATGGCTGGACAGGGGTGAACACTGAAGCTTTCTTT
14,NA,many,TRBV10-3,TRBJ1-2,CAISGAITNYGYTF,TGTGCCATCAGTGGCGCGATTACTAACTATGGCTACACCTTC
15,TRBD1,NA,TRBV5-1,TRBJ1-5,CASNTDRGSNQPQHF,TGCGCCAGCAACACGGACAGGGGAAGCAATCAGCCCCAGCATTTT
13,NA,many,TRBV12-3/TRBV12-4,TRBJ2-2,CASSPPVTGELFF,TGTGCCAGCAGTCCCCCCGTCACCGGGGAGCTGTTTTTT
13,TRBD1,many,TRBV20-1,TRBJ1-3,CSARVQGANTIYF,TGCAGTGCTAGAGTTCAGGGGGCAAACACCATATATTTT
16,NA,few,TRBV20-1,TRBJ2-3,CSAAGLRSASTDTQYF,TGCAGTGCTGCGGGGCTGCGGAGCGCTAGCACAGATACGCAGTATTTT
15,NA,few,TRBV28,TRBJ1-5,CASSLPPGAGEPQHF,TGTGCCAGCAGTTTACCCCCCGGGGCCGGGGAGCCCCAGCATTTT
13,NA,few,TRBV18,TRBJ1-2,CASSLMPRDPFSF,TGTGCCAGCTCACTGATGCCGAGAGACCCTTTCTCCTTC
16,TRBD1,many,TRBV11-1,TRBJ1-1,CASSPGQGAGRTEAFF,TGTGCCAGCAGCCCAGGACAGGGGGCAGGGAGGACTGAAGCTTTCTTT
14,NA,NA,TRBV6-5,TRBJ2-7,CASAWDLSSYEQYF,TGTGCCAGCGCCTGGGACTTGAGCTCCTACGAGCAGTACTTC
12,TRBD1,NA,TRBV5-1,TRBJ2-1,CASGTGVGEQFF,TGCGCCAGCGGGACAGGGGTTGGTGAGCAGTTCTTC
13,NA,many,TRBV15,TRBJ2-5,CATSMYVLETQYF,TGTGCCACCAGCATGTACGTCCTGGAGACCCAGTACTTC
15,NA,NA,TRBV25-1,TRBJ2-7,CASSEPGGLSYEQYF,TGTGCCAGCAGTGAACCGGGGGGCCTCTCCTACGAGCAGTACTTC